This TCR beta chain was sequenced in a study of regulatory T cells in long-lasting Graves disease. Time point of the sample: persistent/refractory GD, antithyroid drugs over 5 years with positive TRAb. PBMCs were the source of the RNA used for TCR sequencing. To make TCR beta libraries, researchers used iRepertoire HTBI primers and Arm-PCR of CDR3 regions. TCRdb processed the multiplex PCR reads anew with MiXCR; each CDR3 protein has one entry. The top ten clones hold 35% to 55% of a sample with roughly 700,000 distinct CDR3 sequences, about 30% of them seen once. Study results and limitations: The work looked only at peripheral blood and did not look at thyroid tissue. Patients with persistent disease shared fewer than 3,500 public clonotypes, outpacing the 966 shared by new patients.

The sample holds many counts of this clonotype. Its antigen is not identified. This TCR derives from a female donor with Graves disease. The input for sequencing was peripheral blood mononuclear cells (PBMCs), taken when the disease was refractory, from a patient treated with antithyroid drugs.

The CDR3 DNA sequence: TGTGCCAGCAGACCGGGGGGAGCGACGTCCAACTATGGCTACACCTTC. It translates to CASRPGGATSNYGYTF. This chain uses TRBV28 with TRBJ1-2; maybe TRBD1 (5 bases). With 6 bases removed from V and 2 bases from J, the gap between germline ends came to 19 bases. CDR1 and CDR2 from the germline V gene are MDHEN and SYDVKM. The CDR3 has 16 amino acids.